Below are 20 T cell receptor beta chains sequenced from a single sample in a study of Ad26.COV2.S vaccination and SARS-CoV-2 variants. Treatment described: approximately 18 received Ad26.COV2.S at low or high dose, single or two shots; a few received placebo; per-sample allocation not given. Collection of samples fell on day 63 after the first vaccine or placebo injection. Method: immunoSEQ multiplex PCR; TCRdb's copy keeps in-frame clones and lacks some. Here the sample spans roughly 680,000 clones, roughly 90% being singletons. This sample comprised peripheral blood, obtained in a trial of Ad26.COV2.S vaccine versus placebo. The origin of the receptors is a person aged 18-60 years who received the Ad26.COV2.S COVID-19 vaccine or a placebo.

The chain recombines TRBV7-2 with TRBJ2-7; TRBD1 matches 8 bases. Germline CDR1 is SGHTA and CDR2 is FQGNSA. With V trimmed by 3 bases and J by 7 bases, 11 bases remained unmatched. The CDR3 loop spans 15 amino acids. The CDR3: CASSLFGQGASEQYF. The CDR3 nucleotides read TGTGCCAGCAGCTTGTTCGGCCAGGGGGCGAGTGAGCAGTACTTC.

The CDR3 nucleotides read TGTGCCAGCAGCTCGGGCGGCCTGGGTCCAGAGACCCAGTACTTC. Amino acid sequence: CASSSGGLGPETQYF. The V call is TRBV7-9, the J call TRBJ2-5; D is unclear. The germline V and J ends were trimmed by 4 bases and 4 bases, with 16 bases remaining between them. CDR1 and CDR2 from the germline V gene are SEHNR and FQNEAQ (reference sequence). CDR3 size: 15 residues.

V and J are TRBV27 and TRBJ2-1, with TRBD2 matching over 14 bases. This CDR3 is built from 16 residues. The junction had 8 bases not matched to a gene; V was cut back by 3 bases and J by 10 bases. The V gene's germline CDR1 is MNHEY and CDR2 SMNVEV (reference sequence). Here the CDR3 DNA reads TGTGCCAGCAGTTTCGCGACTAGCGGGGGGGCCCGGGAGCAGTTCTTC. Its protein product is CASSFATSGGAREQFF.

This clone appeared once. The V gene is TRBV5-1, the J gene TRBJ2-7; possibly TRBD1 for D (6 bases). The CDR3 runs 14 residues. V lost 0 bases and J 7 bases, leaving 14 bases between the germline ends. Per germline, CDR1 SGHRS and CDR2 YFSETQ. The CDR3 bases are TGCGCCAGCAGCTTGGCCGCAGGGGTGGGAGAGCAGTACTTC. Protein sequence: CASSLAAGVGEQYF.

J is TRBJ1-1 and V is TRBV4-2, with a weak D call TRBD1 (5 bases). CDR1 and CDR2 from the germline V gene are LGHNA and YNFKEQ. The CDR3 spans 14 residues. V gave up 5 bases and J gave up 1 base, with 11 bases separating them. CDR3: CASSSRGRNTEAFF. DNA for the CDR3: TGTGCCAGCAGCTCCCGGGGCCGGAACACTGAAGCTTTCTTT.

J is TRBJ1-5 and V is TRBV30; D is perhaps TRBD1 (5 bases). The CDR3 has 15 amino acids. Trimming left V 0 bases short and J 4 bases short, with 13 bases between. CDR1 is GTSNPN and CDR2 is SVGIG in the germline V gene (reference sequence). In DNA form, the CDR3 reads TGTGCCTGGAGTGTGGGCAGGGAGTGGAATCAGCCCCAGCATTTT. The encoded protein is CAWSVGREWNQPQHF.

There are a few counts of this clone. The chain combines TRBV19 with TRBJ1-5, with 10 bases identical to TRBD1. CDR3 length equals 15 residues. Germline V gene lookup returns CDR1 LNHDA and CDR2 SQIVND (reference sequence). Trimming removed 9 bases from V and 6 bases from J; junction bases left unmatched: 11. The CDR3 DNA sequence: TGTGCCAGGCGGAATAGGGACAGGGGATGTCAGCCCCAGCATTTT. Encoded protein: CARRNRDRGCQPQHF.

This rearrangement joins TRBV6-5 to TRBJ2-7; TRBD2 agrees at 7 bases. The germline V gene has CDR1 MNHEY and CDR2 SVGAGI. The length of the CDR3 is 15 residues. After removal of 7 bases from V and 3 bases from J, the junction contained 12 bases not matched to a gene. CDR3 sequence (DNA): TGTGCCAGCACCCCCGTTGAGGCGGGAGTCTACGAGCAGTACTTC. Translation gives CASTPVEAGVYEQYF.

This clone appeared a few times. The chain combines TRBV27 with TRBJ2-1; D remains unclear. The CDR3 has 12 residues. The ends were cut back, 3 bases at V and 2 bases at J, with 2 bases in the middle. The V gene's germline CDR1 is MNHEY and CDR2 SMNVEV (reference sequence). CDR3 sequence: CASSLTYNEQFF. Here the CDR3 DNA reads TGTGCCAGCAGTTTGACCTACAATGAGCAGTTCTTC.

This clone came up once. This chain connects TRBV29-1 to TRBJ1-2, with a possible D match to TRBD1 (6 bases). The CDR3 has 15 amino acids. CDR1 is SQVTM, CDR2 ANQGSEA, per germline. The V end lost 7 bases, the J end lost 2 bases, and 20 bases lay between the germline ends. Here the CDR3 reads CSALAGAQTNYGYTF. CDR3 nucleotides: TGCAGCGCATTGGCGGGGGCCCAGACAAACTATGGCTACACCTTC.

The rearrangement links TRBV13 to TRBJ2-6; D gene uncertain. Germline V gene data show CDR1 as PRHDT and CDR2 as FYEKMQ (reference sequence). The CDR3 is made up of 17 amino acids. Deletions cut 5 bases from V and 2 bases from J, with 16 bases between. As DNA, the CDR3 is TGTGCCAGCAGCCCCGCCGGTTGGGTGCCTGGGGCCAACGTCCTGACTTTC. This encodes CASSPAGWVPGANVLTF.

This clone was seen only a few times. This sequence joins TRBV2 and TRBJ2-7; 8 positions match TRBD1. Germline trimming cut 7 bases from V and 0 bases from J; bases unmatched to any gene: 5. CDR1 is SNHLY, CDR2 FYNNEI, per germline. This CDR3 comprises 14 residues. The CDR3 region is CASIGTGFSYEQYF. Written as DNA, the CDR3 is TGTGCCAGCATCGGGACAGGTTTCTCCTACGAGCAGTACTTC.

CDR3 loop: CAWSVSGADNSPLHF. The CDR3, as DNA: TGTGCCTGGAGTGTGAGCGGAGCCGATAATTCACCCCTCCACTTT. The chain recombines TRBV30 with TRBJ1-6; no clear D gene. The CDR3 is 15 residues long. Trimming cost V 0 bases and J 5 bases, with 11 bases left between them. The germline V gene encodes CDR1 GTSNPN and CDR2 SVGIG (reference sequence).

The chain uses TRBV5-1 and TRBJ2-7; 8 bases are shared with TRBD1. The V gene's germline CDR1 is SGHRS and CDR2 YFSETQ. The CDR3 consists of 14 residues. The J segment lost 2 bases and the V segment lost 4 bases, leaving 5 bases of the junction unmatched. CDR3 amino acids: CASSPTGAPYEQYF. CDR3 in DNA: TGCGCCAGCAGCCCGACAGGGGCACCCTACGAGCAGTACTTC.

The chain joins TRBV7-2 to TRBJ2-1; 7 nucleotides align to TRBD1. V shed 5 bases and J 3 bases; nucleotides not matched to a gene: 13. The CDR3 is 17 residues long. The germline V gene has CDR1 SGHTA and CDR2 FQGNSA. The chain's CDR3 is CASSLFRTGQFYNEQFF. The CDR3 DNA follows: TGTGCCAGCAGCCTATTTAGGACGGGACAGTTCTACAATGAGCAGTTCTTC.

The chain couples TRBV6-2 or TRBV6-3 to TRBJ2-2, with D perhaps TRBD2 (5 bases). This CDR3 is built from 15 residues. Germline V gene data show CDR1 as MNHEY and CDR2 as SVGEGT. V lost 4 bases and J lost 0, with 9 bases in between. CDR3 bases: TGTGCCAGCAGTTGGGTGAGGGCGAACACCGGGGAGCTGTTTTTT. Protein: CASSWVRANTGELFF.

The table lists this clone with a count of one. CDR3 DNA sequence: TGTGCCAGCAGCCCCGGGACAGATCCCTACGAGCAGTACTTC. Amino acids: CASSPGTDPYEQYF. The chain combines TRBV7-6 with TRBJ2-7, with TRBD1 identical over 7 bases. The CDR3 extends over 14 amino acids. V shed 5 bases, J shed 2 bases, and the junction held 6 bases outside the gene matches. Germline V gene lookup returns CDR1 SGHVS and CDR2 FNYEAQ.

The chain carries TRBV19 and TRBJ2-5, with 7 nucleotides matching TRBD1. The CDR3 contains 12 residues. J lost 3 bases, V lost 11 bases, and 6 bases had no gene match. Germline V gene data show CDR1 as LNHDA and CDR2 as SQIVND (reference sequence). This CDR3 is CASRQGEETQYF. The CDR3 DNA reads as TGTGCCTCCCGACAGGGAGAAGAGACCCAGTACTTC.

Here the CDR3 reads CASSYGDRGNNYGYTF. DNA for the CDR3: TGTGCCAGCAGCTATGGGGACAGGGGGAACAACTATGGCTACACCTTC. The chain employs TRBV5-8 and TRBJ1-2, with 11 bases lining up with TRBD1. The CDR3 covers 16 residues. The trim removed 3 bases at V and 2 bases at J, leaving 6 bases unmatched. Germline-derived CDR1 and CDR2 are SGHTS and YDEGEE. The full variable domain, rest sourced from reference TRBV5-8 and TRBJ1-2, is EAGVTQSPTHLIKTRGQQATLRCSPISGHTSVYWYQQALGLGLQFLLWYDEGEERNRGNFPPRFSGRQFPNYSSELNVNALELEDSALYLCASSYGDRGNNYGYTFGSGTRLTVV.

The CDR3 sequence: CASSFGLQYEQYF. CDR3 DNA: TGTGCCAGCAGTTTCGGACTGCAGTACGAGCAGTACTTC. The genes are TRBV7-2 and TRBJ2-7, with D perhaps matching TRBD2 (5 bases). V lost 6 bases, J lost 4 bases, and 13 bases lay in between. The length of the CDR3 is 13 residues. From germline, CDR1 is SGHTA and CDR2 FQGNSA.